This TCR beta chain was sequenced during a study of vaccination effects on CD4 cells after COVID-19. Sequencing used immunoSEQ multiplex PCR; TCRdb keeps in-frame clones, though not all of them. The data hold tens of thousands of clones, with about 80% observed a single time. Sequencing followed a ViraFEST assay step that expanded antigen-specific CD4+ T cells with viral peptide pools. Cultured cells yielded isolated CD4+ T cells after less than 11 days. Two doses of BNT162b2 or mRNA-1273 vaccine were administered to participants. Each vaccine recipient was nucleocapsid antibody negative and had no prior SARS-CoV-2 infection. V was cut by 2 bases and J by 5 bases, with 9 bases left in between. Germline lookup yields CDR1 ENHRY and CDR2 SYGVKD. The CDR3 sequence is 13 residues long. A word on this clone: Antigen specificity is unknown.

The chain recombines TRBV10-3 with TRBJ1-1; D remains unclear. The sample consisted of CD4+ T cells from PBMCs cultured with SARS-CoV-2 spike peptides, taken after COVID-19 vaccination. This TCR derives from a human donor who received a COVID-19 vaccine. Some clones in this sample may be carry-over from other donors' samples. CDR3 coding DNA: TGTGCCATCAGTGAGCGGGAGACTACTGAAGCTTTCTTT. Amino acids: CAISERETTEAFF.